This T cell receptor (beta chain) was identified during a study of blood T cells in healthy people across ages. General study points: CMV infection status of these donors was not known.

Per-sample PBMC isolation yielded at least 7 million cells. The CDR3 length is 15 residues. Trimming cost V 4 bases and J 2 bases, with 15 bases left between them. Germline V CDR1 and CDR2: SGHRS, YFSETQ. A second PCR of roughly 7 to 11 cycles used a sample-barcoded 5' primer and a J-beta primer mix. TCRdb passed the 5' RACE reads through MiXCR, listing each CDR3 protein once. The repertoire holds some 690,000 distinct CDR3 sequences, with 20% to 25% as singletons. This clonotype has only a few counts. Antigen unknown. The chain is built from TRBV5-1 and TRBJ1-1; tentatively, D is TRBD1 (6 bases). Input material: blood. This TCR was recovered from an older man in good health. CDR3 nucleotide sequence: TGCGCCAGCAGCGCTACAGGGAGCCCCAACACTGAAGCTTTCTTT. Translation: CASSATGSPNTEAFF.